This T cell receptor (beta chain) was documented in a study of response to subunit inactivated influenza vaccine. Findings of the study overall: The authors suggested that few new T cells are recruited per seasonal influenza vaccination.

The ends were cut back, 7 bases at V and 3 bases at J, with 5 bases in the middle. This CDR3 has 11 amino acids. CDR1 SEHNR and CDR2 FQNEAQ come from the germline V gene (reference sequence). There are a few counts of this clonotype. Its target is not known. Via MiXCR, TCRdb re-called the RT-PCR reads, giving one row per CDR3 protein. The data hold 450,000 to 700,000 distinct CDR3 sequences, with 11% to 15% observed a single time. Source: PBMCs from blood, taken 11 to 12 days after vaccination. The J gene is TRBJ2-3, the V gene TRBV7-9; D gene ambiguous. The clonotype comes from a man aged 45-65 years who received an inactivated influenza vaccine. For the CDR3, the DNA is TGTGCCAGCACCATAACAGATACGCAGTATTTT. Its translation: CASTITDTQYF.